The clone carrying this T cell receptor (beta chain) appeared many times. No antigen is known for it. Trimming stripped 1 base from V and 2 bases from J, with 5 bases between. This CDR3 is 13 amino acids long. Germline CDR1 and CDR2: SGHTA and FQGNSA. Via MiXCR, TCRdb re-called the reads, giving one row per CDR3 protein. The repertoire consists of around 100,000 distinct CDR3 sequences, with 9.5% to 13% occurring once and the leading ten covering roughly 31%. This entry belongs to a study of T cell repertoires in cytomegalovirus infection. Study overall: TCR beta signatures that were public indicated CMV infection and matching HLA type.

This clonotype was obtained from a human donor in good health (CMV status not recorded). Some clones in this sample may be carry-over from other donors' samples. The sequencing sample was made of PBMCs, sequenced either directly or after in vitro stimulation (not recorded which). The rearrangement links TRBV7-2 to TRBJ1-2; no reliable D call. CDR3 protein: CASSLGLNYGYTF. DNA of the CDR3: TGTGCCAGCAGCTTAGGCTTGAACTATGGCTACACCTTC.